These T cell receptor beta chains were read from a single sample in a study of blood T cells in healthy people across ages. MiXCR, applied by TCRdb to the 5' RACE reads, yields one record per CDR3 protein. The sample holds some 1,500,000 distinct CDR3 sequences, approximately 43% seen once. Sequenced: blood. The receptors originated from a young woman in good health. CDR3s include the opening cysteine and the closing phenylalanine or tryptophan. The D gene is left open where the match is weak. Where a row states a size, it is once, few, many or the class of an expanded clone; other rows omit it.

d_gene: TRBD1
j_gene: TRBJ2-2
v_gene: TRBV6-1
abundance: few
CDR3nt: TGTGCCTGCCGGGACAGGGGATGGGAGCTGTTTTTT
CDR3aa: CACRDRGWELFF

d_gene: NA
j_gene: TRBJ2-7
v_gene: TRBV9
abundance: NA
CDR3nt: TGTGCCAGCAGCGTAGGGGGCAGGGCTCTCTACGAGCAGTACTTC
CDR3aa: CASSVGGRALYEQYF

d_gene: NA
j_gene: TRBJ2-1
v_gene: TRBV4-1
abundance: NA
CDR3nt: TGCGCCAGCAAGACCCTCGGACAGAAGAATGAGCAGTTCTTC
CDR3aa: CASKTLGQKNEQFF

d_gene: NA
j_gene: TRBJ1-2
v_gene: TRBV2
abundance: NA
CDR3nt: TGTGCCAGCAGTGACGACCGAAGTCTCTATGGCTACACCTTC
CDR3aa: CASSDDRSLYGYTF

d_gene: NA
j_gene: TRBJ2-1
v_gene: TRBV6-2/TRBV6-3
abundance: NA
CDR3nt: TGTGCCAGTAGCAAAGGGGGAGGACTATACTACAATGAGCAGTTCTTC
CDR3aa: CASSKGGGLYYNEQFF

d_gene: NA
j_gene: TRBJ2-1
v_gene: TRBV18
abundance: few
CDR3nt: TGTGCCAGCTCAAGTCCTTCGGGCTCCTACAATGAGCAGTTCTTC
CDR3aa: CASSSPSGSYNEQFF

d_gene: NA
j_gene: TRBJ2-1
v_gene: TRBV6-5
abundance: NA
CDR3nt: TGTGCCAGCAGGCAGGGGAGGGCATCCTACAATGAGCGGTACTTC
CDR3aa: CASRQGRASYNERYF

d_gene: NA
j_gene: TRBJ1-6
v_gene: TRBV2
abundance: NA
CDR3nt: TGTGCCAGCAGTGATGTCGAAAGGTGGAATTCACCCCTCCACTTT
CDR3aa: CASSDVERWNSPLHF

d_gene: NA
j_gene: TRBJ1-5
v_gene: TRBV4-1
abundance: NA
CDR3nt: TGCGCCAGCAGCCAAGTGACCAGTAGCAATCAGCCCCAGCATTTT
CDR3aa: CASSQVTSSNQPQHF

d_gene: NA
j_gene: TRBJ2-1
v_gene: TRBV9
abundance: NA
CDR3nt: TGTGCCAGCAGCGCGGGGTATCGTGGCAATGAGCAGTTCTTC
CDR3aa: CASSAGYRGNEQFF

d_gene: TRBD1
j_gene: TRBJ2-3
v_gene: TRBV5-1
abundance: NA
CDR3nt: TGCGCCAGCAGCCTAGGACAGGGAGTTGCCACAGATACGCAGTATTTT
CDR3aa: CASSLGQGVATDTQYF

d_gene: NA
j_gene: TRBJ2-6
v_gene: TRBV6-2/TRBV6-3
abundance: NA
CDR3nt: TGTGCCAGCAGCTTCCAGGGCTCTGGGGCCAACGTCATGACTTTC
CDR3aa: CASSFQGSGANVMTF

d_gene: TRBD2
j_gene: TRBJ2-3
v_gene: TRBV4-3
abundance: NA
CDR3nt: TGCGCCAGCAGCCCCGGAGCGGGGGGTTATTCAGATACGCAGTATTTT
CDR3aa: CASSPGAGGYSDTQYF

d_gene: NA
j_gene: TRBJ2-1
v_gene: TRBV7-8
abundance: few
CDR3nt: TGTGCCAGCAGCTTAAATAGCGGATCCTACAATGAGCAGTTCTTC
CDR3aa: CASSLNSGSYNEQFF

d_gene: NA
j_gene: TRBJ2-2
v_gene: TRBV7-2
abundance: few
CDR3nt: TGTGCCAGCAGCCCACTAACGGCGAACACCGGGGAGCTGTTTTTT
CDR3aa: CASSPLTANTGELFF

d_gene: NA
j_gene: TRBJ1-4
v_gene: TRBV12-3/TRBV12-4
abundance: NA
CDR3nt: TGTGCCAGCAGCTTAGGGAACATTGGAAAACTGTTTTTT
CDR3aa: CASSLGNIGKLFF

d_gene: NA
j_gene: TRBJ2-1
v_gene: TRBV14
abundance: NA
CDR3nt: TGTGCCAGCAGCCAAGATTTGGGGGAGAACTACAATGAGCAGTTCTTC
CDR3aa: CASSQDLGENYNEQFF

d_gene: NA
j_gene: TRBJ2-6
v_gene: TRBV12-3/TRBV12-4
abundance: many
CDR3nt: TGTGCCAGCAGACTCAGCCACTCTGGGGCCAACGTCCTGACTTTC
CDR3aa: CASRLSHSGANVLTF

d_gene: TRBD1
j_gene: TRBJ2-3
v_gene: TRBV7-9
abundance: NA
CDR3nt: TGTGCCACTTCGGACAGGGACCGCACAGATACGCAGTATTTT
CDR3aa: CATSDRDRTDTQYF

d_gene: TRBD1
j_gene: TRBJ2-7
v_gene: TRBV6-1
abundance: NA
CDR3nt: TGTGCCAGCAGTCACCGGGACAGCGGATACAATGAGCAGTACTTC
CDR3aa: CASSHRDSGYNEQYF

d_gene: NA
j_gene: TRBJ1-2
v_gene: TRBV3-1
abundance: many
CDR3nt: TGTGCCAGCAGCCAAGGAGCCAGGGGCTATGGCTACACCTTC
CDR3aa: CASSQGARGYGYTF

d_gene: NA
j_gene: TRBJ2-2
v_gene: TRBV7-7
abundance: few
CDR3nt: TGTGCTAGCAGCCCAGTAGCAGGGAACACCGGGGAGCTGTTTTTT
CDR3aa: CASSPVAGNTGELFF

d_gene: NA
j_gene: TRBJ2-2
v_gene: TRBV5-1
abundance: NA
CDR3nt: TGCGCCAGCAGCTATGGGCCCAGAGGCACCGGGGAGCTGTTTTTT
CDR3aa: CASSYGPRGTGELFF

d_gene: TRBD2
j_gene: TRBJ2-1
v_gene: TRBV12-3/TRBV12-4
abundance: many
CDR3nt: TGTGCCAGCAGTATTCGCCCGGGACTAGCGGCCGGTAATGAGCAGTTCTTC
CDR3aa: CASSIRPGLAAGNEQFF

d_gene: TRBD1
j_gene: TRBJ2-1
v_gene: TRBV13
abundance: few
CDR3nt: TGTGCCAGCAGCTTGCAGGGGGCCCGAATTGAGCAGTTCTTC
CDR3aa: CASSLQGARIEQFF

d_gene: NA
j_gene: TRBJ1-1
v_gene: TRBV10-3
abundance: NA
CDR3nt: TGTGCCATCACCGGGAGTGGAGACACTGAAGCTTTCTTT
CDR3aa: CAITGSGDTEAFF

d_gene: TRBD1
j_gene: TRBJ1-1
v_gene: TRBV7-8
abundance: NA
CDR3nt: TGTGCCAGCAGCTCCCTATTTCTGACAGGGAGTGGGACTGAAGTTTTCTTT
CDR3aa: CASSSLFLTGSGTEVFF

d_gene: NA
j_gene: TRBJ2-6
v_gene: TRBV2
abundance: NA
CDR3nt: TGTGCCAGCGCCCAGGCCGTTTCTGGGGCCAACGTCCTGACTTTC
CDR3aa: CASAQAVSGANVLTF

d_gene: NA
j_gene: TRBJ2-1
v_gene: TRBV4-3
abundance: few
CDR3nt: TGCGCCAGCAGCCCGAGGTACTCGAATGAGCAGTTCTTC
CDR3aa: CASSPRYSNEQFF

d_gene: NA
j_gene: TRBJ1-2
v_gene: TRBV20-1
abundance: few
CDR3nt: TGCAGTGCTAGAGATGGACAGACGCCCAGAGTTAACTATGGCTACACCTTC
CDR3aa: CSARDGQTPRVNYGYTF

d_gene: NA
j_gene: TRBJ2-1
v_gene: TRBV27
abundance: NA
CDR3nt: TGTGCCAGCGCCGGGCCAGGGGGGGGCAATGAGCAGTTCTTC
CDR3aa: CASAGPGGGNEQFF

d_gene: TRBD2
j_gene: TRBJ2-7
v_gene: TRBV20-1
abundance: NA
CDR3nt: TGCAGTGCTCCCTGGACTAGCGGGAGTTACGAGCAGTACTTC
CDR3aa: CSAPWTSGSYEQYF

d_gene: TRBD2
j_gene: TRBJ2-1
v_gene: TRBV6-2/TRBV6-3
abundance: NA
CDR3nt: TGTGCCAGCAGTCATTCCGCTAGCGGGAACAACAATGAGCAGTTCTTC
CDR3aa: CASSHSASGNNNEQFF

d_gene: NA
j_gene: TRBJ2-1
v_gene: TRBV12-3/TRBV12-4
abundance: NA
CDR3nt: TGTGCCAGCAGTTTAGCCGGGACGATCTCCTACAATGAGCAGTTCTTC
CDR3aa: CASSLAGTISYNEQFF

d_gene: TRBD1
j_gene: TRBJ2-3
v_gene: TRBV9
abundance: NA
CDR3nt: TGTGCCACCTCTCGACAGGGGGCGGGCCACACAGATACGCAGTATTTT
CDR3aa: CATSRQGAGHTDTQYF

d_gene: NA
j_gene: TRBJ2-7
v_gene: TRBV20-1
abundance: NA
CDR3nt: TGCAGTGCTAGAGAGAGGTTTAACGAGCAGTACTTC
CDR3aa: CSARERFNEQYF

d_gene: NA
j_gene: TRBJ2-3
v_gene: TRBV5-1
abundance: NA
CDR3nt: TGCGCCAGCAGCTTACCCAGCGGCCCCACAGATACGCAGTATTTT
CDR3aa: CASSLPSGPTDTQYF

d_gene: TRBD1
j_gene: TRBJ2-2
v_gene: TRBV14
abundance: NA
CDR3nt: TGTGCCAGCAGCCCCTATCGACAGGGAAGTGGTTCCGGGGAGCTGTTTTTT
CDR3aa: CASSPYRQGSGSGELFF

d_gene: TRBD2
j_gene: TRBJ2-1
v_gene: TRBV15
abundance: few
CDR3nt: TGTGCCACCAGCAGAGGTTTAGCTAGCGGGGGAACTTACAATGAGCAGTTCTTC
CDR3aa: CATSRGLASGGTYNEQFF

d_gene: NA
j_gene: TRBJ2-3
v_gene: TRBV6-2/TRBV6-3
abundance: NA
CDR3nt: TGTGCCAGCAGTATCCCGGGGGACTCTCGCTCTAGCACAGATACGCAGTATTTT
CDR3aa: CASSIPGDSRSSTDTQYF

d_gene: NA
j_gene: TRBJ2-5
v_gene: TRBV6-6
abundance: NA
CDR3nt: TGTGCCAGCAGGAGGGACCACCTTGATGAGACCCAGTACTTC
CDR3aa: CASRRDHLDETQYF

d_gene: TRBD1
j_gene: TRBJ1-2
v_gene: TRBV6-6
abundance: NA
CDR3nt: TGTGCCAGCAGTTACGCGACAGGGTCTATTTCTGGCTACACCTTC
CDR3aa: CASSYATGSISGYTF

d_gene: NA
j_gene: TRBJ2-2
v_gene: TRBV4-3
abundance: NA
CDR3nt: TGCGCCAGCAGCCAAGTTCAGGGATGGACCGGGGAGCTGTTTTTT
CDR3aa: CASSQVQGWTGELFF

d_gene: NA
j_gene: TRBJ1-2
v_gene: TRBV7-6
abundance: NA
CDR3nt: TGTGCCAGCAGCCCCCCCAGTGTTGATTTTTATGGCTACACCTTC
CDR3aa: CASSPPSVDFYGYTF

d_gene: TRBD2
j_gene: TRBJ2-1
v_gene: TRBV20-1
abundance: few
CDR3nt: TGCAGTGCTTCTCCTATAGCGGGGCTCTACAATGAGCAGTTCTTC
CDR3aa: CSASPIAGLYNEQFF

d_gene: NA
j_gene: TRBJ2-7
v_gene: TRBV5-1
abundance: many
CDR3nt: TGTGCCAGCAGCTTAACCGACTACGAGCAGTACTTC
CDR3aa: CASSLTDYEQYF

d_gene: NA
j_gene: TRBJ2-2
v_gene: TRBV7-9
abundance: NA
CDR3nt: TGTGCCAGCAGCTTAGTGGGGGAATCGAACACCGGGGAGCTGTTTTTT
CDR3aa: CASSLVGESNTGELFF

d_gene: NA
j_gene: TRBJ2-5
v_gene: TRBV28
abundance: few
CDR3nt: TGTGCCAGCAGTTCTGCCGGGAACCAAGAGACCCAGTACTTC
CDR3aa: CASSSAGNQETQYF

d_gene: TRBD1
j_gene: TRBJ1-4
v_gene: TRBV19
abundance: NA
CDR3nt: TGTGCCAGTAGTATCCAGGGGGATGAAAAACTGTTTTTT
CDR3aa: CASSIQGDEKLFF

d_gene: TRBD2
j_gene: TRBJ2-1
v_gene: TRBV4-3
abundance: NA
CDR3nt: TGCGCCAGCAAAACAGGACTAGCGGGAGGGGGTGAGCAGTTCTTC
CDR3aa: CASKTGLAGGGEQFF

d_gene: TRBD2
j_gene: TRBJ2-1
v_gene: TRBV29-1
abundance: NA
CDR3nt: TGCAGCGTTGATCGGGAGGAGTATGCCAGGCTATTGACCAATGAGCAGTTCTTC
CDR3aa: CSVDREEYARLLTNEQFF